The present T cell receptor (beta chain) was sequenced within a study of naive and memory T cell subsets. Points from the study as a whole: Over 85% of naive TCR sequences appeared only once, unlike memory subsets. Especially in CD8 cells, naive repertoires contained a few larger clonotypes, possibly CD45RA-re-expressing memory cells.

An equimolar mix of two oligonucleotides served as the beta constant-region primer for TRBC1 and TRBC2. Four rounds of PCR amplified the ligated cDNA using nested alpha and beta constant-region primers plus SP2. MiXCR, applied by TCRdb to the UMI-ligation and nested PCR reads, yields one record per CDR3 protein. The sample consists of approximately 140,000 distinct CDR3 sequences, approximately 22% of them appearing once. The CDR3 runs to 14 residues. The V gene's germline CDR1 is MDHEN and CDR2 SYDVKM. V gave up 6 bases and J gave up 4 bases; unmatched junction bases: 8. Details on this clonotype: Antigen specificity is unknown.

Sequencing used naive CD4+ T cells from blood. The chain recombines TRBV28 with TRBJ1-2, with 7 bases fitting TRBD1. This TCR was recovered from a human donor in good health. The CDR3 DNA reads as TGTGCCAGCAGCTGGGACAGCCAGATCTATGGCTACACCTTC. Protein product: CASSWDSQIYGYTF.